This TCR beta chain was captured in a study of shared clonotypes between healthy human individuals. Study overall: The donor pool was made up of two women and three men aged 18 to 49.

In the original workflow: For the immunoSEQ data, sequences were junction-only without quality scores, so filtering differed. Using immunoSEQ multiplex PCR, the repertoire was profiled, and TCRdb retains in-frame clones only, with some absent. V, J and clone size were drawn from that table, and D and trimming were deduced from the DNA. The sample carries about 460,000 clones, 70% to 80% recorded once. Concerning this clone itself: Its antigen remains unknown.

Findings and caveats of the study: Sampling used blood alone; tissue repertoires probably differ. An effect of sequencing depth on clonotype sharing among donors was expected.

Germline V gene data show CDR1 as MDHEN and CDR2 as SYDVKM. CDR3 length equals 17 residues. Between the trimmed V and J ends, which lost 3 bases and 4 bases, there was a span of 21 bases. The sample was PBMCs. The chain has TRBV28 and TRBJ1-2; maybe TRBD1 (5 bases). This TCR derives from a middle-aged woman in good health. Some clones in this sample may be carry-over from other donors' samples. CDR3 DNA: TGTGCCAGCAGTTTGGGGCCGGGCGAGGGAGGAGGCTATGGCTACACCTTC. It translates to CASSLGPGEGGGYGYTF.